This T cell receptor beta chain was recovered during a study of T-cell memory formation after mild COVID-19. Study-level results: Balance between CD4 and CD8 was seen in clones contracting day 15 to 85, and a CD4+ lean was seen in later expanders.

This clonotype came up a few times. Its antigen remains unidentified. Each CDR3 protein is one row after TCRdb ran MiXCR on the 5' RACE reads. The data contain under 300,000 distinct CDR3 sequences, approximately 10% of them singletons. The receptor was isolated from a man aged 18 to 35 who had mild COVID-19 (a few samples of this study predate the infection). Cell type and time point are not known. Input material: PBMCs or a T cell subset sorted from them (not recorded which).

DNA of the CDR3: TGTGCCAGCAGCTTTGTTGCTGTAAGCTCCTACAATGAGCAGTTCTTC. This encodes CASSFVAVSSYNEQFF. The chain has TRBV5-6 and TRBJ2-1; D not certain. CDR1 and CDR2 (germline): SGHDT, YYEEEE. The CDR3 consists of 16 residues. V lost 2 bases and J 0 bases, leaving 12 bases between the germline ends.